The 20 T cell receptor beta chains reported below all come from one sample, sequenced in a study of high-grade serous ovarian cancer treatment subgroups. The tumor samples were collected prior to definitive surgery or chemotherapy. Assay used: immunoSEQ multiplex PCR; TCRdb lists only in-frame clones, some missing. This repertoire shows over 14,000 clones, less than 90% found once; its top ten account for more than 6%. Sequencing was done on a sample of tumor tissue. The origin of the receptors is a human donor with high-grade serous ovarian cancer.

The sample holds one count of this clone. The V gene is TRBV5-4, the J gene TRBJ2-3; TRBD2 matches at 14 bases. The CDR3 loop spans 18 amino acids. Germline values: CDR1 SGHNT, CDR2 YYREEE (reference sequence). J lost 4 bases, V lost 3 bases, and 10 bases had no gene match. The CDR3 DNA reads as TGTGCCAGCAGCTCGGGACTAGCGGGGGCCCACCACCCAGATACGCAGTATTTT. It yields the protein CASSSGLAGAHHPDTQYF.

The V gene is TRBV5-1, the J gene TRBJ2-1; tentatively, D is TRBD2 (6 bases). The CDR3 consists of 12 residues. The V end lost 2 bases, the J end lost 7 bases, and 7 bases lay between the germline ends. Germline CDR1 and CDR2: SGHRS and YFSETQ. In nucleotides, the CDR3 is TGCGCCAGCAGCTTTGCGGGGAATGAGCAGTTCTTC. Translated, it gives CASSFAGNEQFF.

This CDR3 is CASSQDRLGRVEKLFF. The DNA of the CDR3 is TGCGCCAGCAGCCAAGATCGTTTGGGGCGGGTTGAAAAACTGTTTTTT. This rearrangement joins TRBV4-3 to TRBJ1-4; TRBD1 might be the D (5 bases). V was clipped by 0 bases and J by 7 bases, with 15 bases between them. Germline V CDR1 and CDR2: LGHNA, YSLEER. This CDR3 is built from 16 residues.

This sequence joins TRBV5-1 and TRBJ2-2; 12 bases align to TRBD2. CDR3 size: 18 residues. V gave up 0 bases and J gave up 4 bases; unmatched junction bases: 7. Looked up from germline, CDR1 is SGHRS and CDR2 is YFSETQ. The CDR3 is CASSLALAGGPGTGELFF. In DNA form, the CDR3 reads TGCGCCAGCAGCTTGGCGCTAGCGGGGGGGCCCGGCACCGGGGAGCTGTTTTTT.

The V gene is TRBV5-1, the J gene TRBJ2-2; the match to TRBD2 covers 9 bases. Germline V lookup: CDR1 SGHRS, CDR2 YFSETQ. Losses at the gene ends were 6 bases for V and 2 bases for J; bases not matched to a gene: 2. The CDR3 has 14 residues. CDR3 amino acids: CASKRGENTGELFF. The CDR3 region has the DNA TGCGCCAGCAAGCGGGGGGAAAACACCGGGGAGCTGTTTTTT.

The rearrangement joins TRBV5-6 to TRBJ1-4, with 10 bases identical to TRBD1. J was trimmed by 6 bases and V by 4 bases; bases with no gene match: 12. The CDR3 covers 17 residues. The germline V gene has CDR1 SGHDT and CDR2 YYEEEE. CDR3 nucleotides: TGTGCCAGCAGCGGGTTTCAGCGGACAGGGGGGTATGAAAAACTGTTTTTT. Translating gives CASSGFQRTGGYEKLFF.

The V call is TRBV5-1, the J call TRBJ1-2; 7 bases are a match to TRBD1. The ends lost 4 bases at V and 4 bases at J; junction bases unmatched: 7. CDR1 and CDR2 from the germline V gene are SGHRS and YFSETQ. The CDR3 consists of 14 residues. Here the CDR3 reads CASSQRQGSYGYTF. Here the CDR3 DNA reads TGCGCCAGCAGCCAACGACAGGGTAGCTATGGCTACACCTTC. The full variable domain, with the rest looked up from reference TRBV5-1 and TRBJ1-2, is KAGVTQTPRYLIKTRGQQVTLSCSPISGHRSVSWYQQTPGQGLQFLFEYFSETQRNKGNFPGRFSGRQFSNSRSEMNVSTLELGDSALYLCASSQRQGSYGYTFGSGTRLTVV.

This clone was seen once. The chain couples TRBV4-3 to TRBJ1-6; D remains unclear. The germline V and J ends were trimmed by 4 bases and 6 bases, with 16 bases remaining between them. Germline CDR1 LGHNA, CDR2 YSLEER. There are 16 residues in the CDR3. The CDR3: CASSPKPDGTNSPLHF. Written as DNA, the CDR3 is TGCGCCAGCAGCCCGAAACCGGACGGTACTAATTCACCCCTCCACTTT.

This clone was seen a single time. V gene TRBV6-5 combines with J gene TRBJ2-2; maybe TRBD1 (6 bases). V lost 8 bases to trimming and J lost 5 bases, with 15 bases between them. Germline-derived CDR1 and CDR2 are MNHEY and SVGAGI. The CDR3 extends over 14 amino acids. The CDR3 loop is CASHIGGGTGELFF. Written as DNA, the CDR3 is TGTGCCAGCCATATAGGGGGTGGGACCGGGGAGCTGTTTTTT.

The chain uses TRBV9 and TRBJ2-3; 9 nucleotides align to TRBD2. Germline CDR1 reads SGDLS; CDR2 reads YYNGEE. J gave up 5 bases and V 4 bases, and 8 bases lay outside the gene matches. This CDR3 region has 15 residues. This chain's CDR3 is CASSSNGGGVDTQYF. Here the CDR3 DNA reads TGTGCCAGCAGCTCGAACGGCGGGGGGGTAGATACGCAGTATTTT.

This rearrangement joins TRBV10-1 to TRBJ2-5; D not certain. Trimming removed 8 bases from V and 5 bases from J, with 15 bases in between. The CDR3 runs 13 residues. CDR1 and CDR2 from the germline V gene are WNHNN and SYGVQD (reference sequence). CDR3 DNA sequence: TGCGCCAGCGCACCGGCTGGGGTGGAGACCCAGTACTTC. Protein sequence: CASAPAGVETQYF.

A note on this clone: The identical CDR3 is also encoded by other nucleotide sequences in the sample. The CDR3 DNA sequence: TGTGCCAGCAGCCAAGGACTGTACAATGAGCAGTTCTTC. Protein product: CASSQGLYNEQFF. The genes are TRBV14 and TRBJ2-1, with D unresolved. Trimming took 1 base from V and 4 from J, leaving 5 bases between them. The CDR3 extends over 13 amino acids. Per the germline V gene, CDR1 is SGHDN and CDR2 is FVKESK.

The CDR3 coding sequence is TGTGCCAGCAGCTTCCCCTCACCGGGACCTTACGAGCAGTACTTC. Protein: CASSFPSPGPYEQYF. The chain uses TRBV11-2 and TRBJ2-7; perhaps D is TRBD1 or TRBD2 (5 bases each). Germline assignment: CDR1 SGHAT and CDR2 FQNNGV. This CDR3 has 15 residues. Deletions cut 3 bases from V and 4 bases from J, with 16 bases between.

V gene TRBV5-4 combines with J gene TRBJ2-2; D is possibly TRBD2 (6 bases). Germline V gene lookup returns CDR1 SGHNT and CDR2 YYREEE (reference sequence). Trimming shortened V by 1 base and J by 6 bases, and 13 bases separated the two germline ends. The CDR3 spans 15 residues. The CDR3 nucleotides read TGTGCCAGCAGCTTGCGGGGGACCCACCCCGGGGAGCTGTTTTTT. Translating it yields CASSLRGTHPGELFF.

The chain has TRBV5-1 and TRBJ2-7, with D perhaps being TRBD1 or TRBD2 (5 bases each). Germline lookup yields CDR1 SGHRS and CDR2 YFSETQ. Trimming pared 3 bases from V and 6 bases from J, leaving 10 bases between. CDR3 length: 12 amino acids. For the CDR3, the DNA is TGCGCCAGCAGCTCACCCGGGGCCGAGCAGTACTTC. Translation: CASSSPGAEQYF. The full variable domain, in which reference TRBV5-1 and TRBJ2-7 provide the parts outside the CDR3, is KAGVTQTPRYLIKTRGQQVTLSCSPISGHRSVSWYQQTPGQGLQFLFEYFSETQRNKGNFPGRFSGRQFSNSRSEMNVSTLELGDSALYLCASSSPGAEQYFGPGTRLTVT.

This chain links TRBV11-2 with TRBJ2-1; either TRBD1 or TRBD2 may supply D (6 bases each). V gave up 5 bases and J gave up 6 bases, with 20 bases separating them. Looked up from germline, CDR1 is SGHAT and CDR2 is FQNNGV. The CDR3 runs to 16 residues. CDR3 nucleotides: TGTGCCAGCAGCCCACGACCCTACGGGGGCGGCAATGAGCAGTTCTTC. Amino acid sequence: CASSPRPYGGGNEQFF.

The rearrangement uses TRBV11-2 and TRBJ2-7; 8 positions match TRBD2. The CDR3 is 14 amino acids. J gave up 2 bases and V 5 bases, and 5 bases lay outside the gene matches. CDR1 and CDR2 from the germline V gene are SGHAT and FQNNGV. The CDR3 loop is CASSQAGGAYEQYF. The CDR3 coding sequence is TGTGCCAGCAGCCAGGCCGGGGGGGCCTACGAGCAGTACTTC.

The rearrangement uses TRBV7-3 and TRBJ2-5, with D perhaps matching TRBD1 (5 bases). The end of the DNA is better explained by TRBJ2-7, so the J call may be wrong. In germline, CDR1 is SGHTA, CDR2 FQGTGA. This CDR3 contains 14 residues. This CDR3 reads CASSLSQGSYEQYF. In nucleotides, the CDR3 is TGTGCCAGCAGCTTATCGCAGGGATCTTACGAGCAGTACTTC.

The CDR3 bases are TGTGCCAGCAGCCCGGTATCGGTAGAAGAGACCCAGTACTTC. This encodes CASSPVSVEETQYF. The J gene is TRBJ2-5, the V gene TRBV5-5; D is uncertain. This CDR3 is 14 amino acids long. Trimming shortened V by 4 bases and J by 3 bases, and 13 bases separated the two germline ends. Germline V lookup: CDR1 SGHKS, CDR2 YYEKEE (reference sequence).

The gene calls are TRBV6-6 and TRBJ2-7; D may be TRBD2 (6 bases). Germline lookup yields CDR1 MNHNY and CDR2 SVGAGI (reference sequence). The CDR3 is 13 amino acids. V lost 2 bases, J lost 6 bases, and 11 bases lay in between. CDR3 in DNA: TGTGCCAGCAGTTACGGCGGGGTTGGCGAGCAGTACTTC. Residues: CASSYGGVGEQYF.